The following is a TCR beta chain sequence with its context. Its antigen remains unknown. This sample is drawn from a study of blood T cells in healthy people across ages. Study results and caveats: When one million T cells were used, diversity estimates were thought to be underestimates.

Primers used in a second PCR of roughly 6 to 12 cycles were a sample-barcoded 5' primer and a J-beta primer mix. One entry per CDR3 protein results from TCRdb running MiXCR on the 5' RACE reads. Among 780,000 or so distinct CDR3 sequences listed, 40% to 65% were seen once. Looked up from germline, CDR1 is MDHEN and CDR2 is SYDVKM. The CDR3 loop spans 13 amino acids. The trim removed 6 bases at V and 12 bases at J, leaving 13 bases unmatched. The TCR originated in a man older than 75 in good health. The V gene is TRBV28, the J gene TRBJ1-1, with 7 bases fitting TRBD1. The specimen sequenced was blood. This CDR3 reads CASSFGKGQMPFF. In DNA, the CDR3 is TGTGCCAGCAGCTTCGGAAAGGGACAGATGCCTTTCTTT.